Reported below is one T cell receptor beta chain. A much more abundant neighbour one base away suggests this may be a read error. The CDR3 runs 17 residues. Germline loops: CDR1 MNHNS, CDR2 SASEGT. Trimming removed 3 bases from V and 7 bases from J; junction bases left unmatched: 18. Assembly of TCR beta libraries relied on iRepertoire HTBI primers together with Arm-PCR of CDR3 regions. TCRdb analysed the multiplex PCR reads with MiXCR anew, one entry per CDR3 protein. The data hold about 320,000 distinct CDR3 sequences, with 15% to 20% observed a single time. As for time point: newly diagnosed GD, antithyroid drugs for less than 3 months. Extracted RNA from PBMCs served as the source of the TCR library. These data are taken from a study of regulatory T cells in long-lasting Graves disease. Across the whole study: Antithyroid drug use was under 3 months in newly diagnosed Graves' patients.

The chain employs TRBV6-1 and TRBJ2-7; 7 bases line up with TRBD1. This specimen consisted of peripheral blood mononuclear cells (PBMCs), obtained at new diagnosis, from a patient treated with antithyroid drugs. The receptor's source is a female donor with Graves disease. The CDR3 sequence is CASSEHPRGLLGVEQYF. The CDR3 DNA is TGTGCCAGCAGTGAGCATCCTAGGGGGCTCCTTGGTGTAGAGCAGTACTTC.